A selection of T cell receptor beta chains follows, all from one sample in a study of beta chain features in type 1 diabetes. The data were produced by immunoSEQ multiplex PCR, yet TCRdb's version contains in-frame clones alone and is incomplete. The sample lists about 900,000 clones; roughly a sixth were seen once. The sequenced material came from naive CD4+ T cells from blood. The receptor source for this set is a woman between 18 and 29 years old in good health. CDR3s leave out the opening cysteine and the closing phenylalanine or tryptophan. The size entry is marked missing in some rows and otherwise reads once, few, many or a size class.

clone_size: few
v_call: TRBV2
j_call: TRBJ1-4
cdr3_aa: ASGPQSPEKLF

clone_size: few
v_call: TRBV2
j_call: TRBJ1-2
cdr3_aa: ASPLGMANYGYT

clone_size: few
v_call: TRBV19
j_call: TRBJ1-2
cdr3_aa: ASSIGALNYGYT

clone_size: .
v_call: TRBV27
j_call: TRBJ2-7
cdr3_aa: ASSPLVGNDYEQY

clone_size: few
v_call: TRBV7-9
j_call: TRBJ2-1
cdr3_aa: ASSLTTSGSNEQF

clone_size: .
v_call: TRBV28
j_call: TRBJ2-1
cdr3_aa: ASSRGTSGYNEQF

clone_size: .
v_call: TRBV5-4
j_call: TRBJ2-7
cdr3_aa: ASSLQGVHEQY

clone_size: .
v_call: TRBV7-2
j_call: TRBJ2-7
cdr3_aa: ASSLVPGLAGGYEQY

clone_size: .
v_call: TRBV9
j_call: TRBJ2-3
cdr3_aa: ASSTLAGGPTDTQY

clone_size: .
v_call: TRBV10-3
j_call: TRBJ2-7
cdr3_aa: AISELADYEQY

clone_size: .
v_call: TRBV6-5
j_call: TRBJ2-7
cdr3_aa: ASSYSGGSSYEQY

clone_size: .
v_call: TRBV29-1
j_call: TRBJ2-1
cdr3_aa: SVEDLTGLAYFTEQF

clone_size: few
v_call: TRBV18
j_call: TRBJ1-1
cdr3_aa: ASSPPNLNTEAF

clone_size: .
v_call: TRBV2
j_call: TRBJ2-3
cdr3_aa: ASIRLRGDTQY

clone_size: .
v_call: TRBV18
j_call: TRBJ2-7
cdr3_aa: ASSKGEERTYEQY

clone_size: .
v_call: TRBV18
j_call: TRBJ2-5
cdr3_aa: ASSDQETQY

clone_size: .
v_call: TRBV7-9
j_call: TRBJ2-2
cdr3_aa: ASGRANTGELF

clone_size: .
v_call: TRBV5-1
j_call: TRBJ2-7
cdr3_aa: ASSSGGTGVDYEQY

clone_size: .
v_call: TRBV5-1
j_call: TRBJ2-2
cdr3_aa: AIQRQDTGELF

clone_size: .
v_call: TRBV9
j_call: TRBJ2-1
cdr3_aa: ASSVGLAGGSEQF

clone_size: many
v_call: TRBV23-1
j_call: TRBJ2-2
cdr3_aa: ASILAGELF

clone_size: few
v_call: TRBV18
j_call: TRBJ1-5
cdr3_aa: ASSPFEGPRPAQH

clone_size: few
v_call: TRBV13
j_call: TRBJ2-7
cdr3_aa: ASSAYGQGSYEQY

clone_size: .
v_call: TRBV25-1
j_call: TRBJ1-2
cdr3_aa: ASRRTGANYGYT

clone_size: few
v_call: TRBV7-6
j_call: TRBJ2-5
cdr3_aa: ASSPPSGQETQY

clone_size: .
v_call: TRBV5-6
j_call: TRBJ1-5
cdr3_aa: ASSPRGSNQPQH

clone_size: .
v_call: TRBV4-3
j_call: TRBJ2-2
cdr3_aa: ASRTSGKGTGELF

clone_size: .
v_call: TRBV7-9
j_call: TRBJ1-2
cdr3_aa: ASSLGKVGRGVYGYT